The entry below describes one TCR beta chain. No cognate antigen has been identified for it. The input lacks base qualities; no much larger clone sits a single base away. These data are taken from a study of T cell changes during pregnancy in multiple sclerosis (dated 2019 in TCRdb). Some background on the complete study: Changes in the T cell repertoire over the course of pregnancy were examined in this study in women with multiple sclerosis.

Libraries came from the immunoSEQ multiplex PCR assay. Drawn from immuneACCESS, this table holds only the in-frame rearrangements with V and J called that TCRdb kept. Clones are partly lost; checked studies trace under half to an unresolved V gene and leave the rest unexplained. The sample table lists tens of thousands of clones, 90% to 95% of them with a count of one. The ten largest clones add up to around 1.7% of the sample. The clonotype was recovered from a female donor in good health, enrolled as a control in a pregnancy study. The specimen comprised peripheral blood, sampled after pregnancy.

The CDR3 region reads CASSRDRGGETQYF. Here is the DNA: TGTGCCAGCAGCCGCGACAGGGGCGGTGAGACCCAGTACTTC. The V gene is TRBV5-8 and the J gene is TRBJ2-5, and 8 junction bases match TRBD1. CDR1 and CDR2, looked up from the germline V gene, are SGHTS and YDEGEE. The CDR3 has 14 amino acids, counting the end cysteine and phenylalanine. Only the CDR3 DNA is retained, 42 bases long and in frame from the first base. Here V drops 4 bases and J drops 5 bases, and the junction holds 7 bases not matched to any gene.